The following is a TCR beta chain sequence with its context. The record originates from a study of blood T cell repertoires in COVID-19. Libraries were prepared by immunoSEQ multiplex PCR; TCRdb keeps only in-frame clonotypes and omits some of them. The sample carries approximately 440,000 clones, 90% recorded once. Study members were between 18 and 89 years old and lived in around 24 US regions. Participant-given clinical history determined each cohort assignment. Germline CDR1 and CDR2: KGHDR and SFDVKD. The junction had 6 bases not matched to a gene; V was cut back by 1 base and J by 4 bases. CDR3 length: 16 residues.

The chain has TRBV24-1 and TRBJ2-1, with 7 bases identical to TRBD2. The clonotype was recovered from a man younger than 30 who had recovered from COVID-19. Sequencing input: PBMCs or T cells enriched from blood (not recorded which). The CDR3 bases are TGTGCCACCAGTGATTTCCCCGGGACTACTTACAATGAGCAGTTCTTC. This sequence encodes CATSDFPGTTYNEQFF.